The rows below give T cell receptor beta chains drawn from one sample of a study of molecular identifiers for immune sequencing clone quantification. Via MiXCR, TCRdb re-called the PCR reads, giving one row per CDR3 protein. This sample has approximately 550,000 distinct CDR3 sequences, with roughly 23% found just once. The material sequenced was naive CD8+ T cells from blood, with Jurkat cell RNA spiked in. The receptors here all came from a human donor in good health. Some libraries in this study had Jurkat cell RNA spiked in. Each CDR3 is given with its conserved first and last residue. A D gene is named only where the DNA matches it firmly. Rows may omit the clone size; those that give it use once, few, many or a size class.

>.|TRBJ2-3|few|12|TRBV14
CASSRIADTQYF
TGTGCCAGCAGCCGAATTGCAGATACGCAGTATTTT
>TRBD1|TRBJ1-6|.|15|TRBV7-9
CASSAPQGFNSPLHF
TGTGCCAGCAGCGCTCCACAGGGGTTTAATTCACCCCTCCACTTT
>.|TRBJ2-5|many|14|TRBV5-4
CASSLGLDQETQYF
TGTGCCAGCAGCTTGGGTCTGGATCAAGAGACCCAGTACTTC
>.|TRBJ1-1|few|15|TRBV21-1
CASSKRGSGNTEAFF
TGTGCCAGCAGCAAGAGGGGCTCAGGGAACACTGAAGCTTTCTTT
>TRBD1|TRBJ1-5|.|17|TRBV28
CASSQTRTGLPNQPQHF
TGTGCCAGCAGCCAAACCCGGACAGGACTACCCAATCAGCCCCAGCATTTT
>.|TRBJ2-7|few|12|TRBV28
CASGFSAYEQYF
TGTGCCAGCGGGTTCTCTGCCTACGAGCAGTACTTC
>.|TRBJ1-4|few|13|TRBV20-1
CSARDTHNEKLFF
TGCAGTGCTCGGGACACTCACAATGAAAAACTGTTTTTT
>.|TRBJ2-7|few|14|TRBV6-6
CASSYLGELYEQYF
TGTGCCAGCAGTTACCTCGGGGAACTCTACGAGCAGTACTTC
>TRBD2|TRBJ2-2|.|17|TRBV2
CASRGLAGGVNTGELFF
TGTGCCAGCAGGGGACTAGCGGGAGGGGTGAACACCGGGGAGCTGTTTTTT
>.|TRBJ2-3|.|15|TRBV9
CASSAEDNGGDTQYF
TGTGCCAGCAGCGCCGAGGACAACGGGGGAGATACGCAGTATTTT
>.|TRBJ2-1|few|15|TRBV29-1
CSVLSPGLRGNEQFF
TGCAGCGTTCTTTCCCCGGGACTCAGGGGGAATGAGCAGTTCTTC
>TRBD1|TRBJ1-1|.|13|TRBV5-4
CASTPTGEAEAFF
TGTGCCAGCACACCCACAGGGGAAGCTGAAGCTTTCTTT
>.|TRBJ2-7|many|15|TRBV2
CASSEGPPLTYEQYF
TGTGCCAGCAGTGAAGGGCCGCCCCTGACCTACGAGCAGTACTTC
>.|TRBJ1-4|many|15|TRBV28
CASSLLTASNEKLFF
TGTGCCAGCAGTTTATTGACAGCTTCTAATGAAAAACTGTTTTTT
>.|TRBJ2-7|few|13|TRBV30
CAWMSGLSYEQYF
TGTGCCTGGATGTCTGGCCTCTCCTACGAGCAGTACTTC
>.|TRBJ2-7|few|13|TRBV12-5
CASGLGGRYEQYF
TGTGCTAGTGGTTTGGGGGGAAGGTACGAGCAGTACTTC
>TRBD1|TRBJ2-3|few|17|TRBV6-2/TRBV6-3
CASSYSISDRDIDTQYF
TGTGCCAGCAGTTACTCGATTTCGGACAGGGATATAGATACGCAGTATTTT
>TRBD1|TRBJ1-1|.|15|TRBV4-3
CASSPMTGAVQEAFF
TGCGCCAGCAGCCCGATGACAGGGGCTGTTCAAGAAGCTTTCTTT
>TRBD1|TRBJ1-1|many|15|TRBV5-1
CASSLWTGGRPEAFF
TGCGCCAGCAGCTTGTGGACAGGGGGTCGACCTGAAGCTTTCTTT
>TRBD1|TRBJ2-1|.|15|TRBV20-1
CSAREDRTGAVEQFF
TGCAGTGCTAGAGAAGATCGGACAGGGGCCGTTGAGCAGTTCTTC
>TRBD2|TRBJ2-1|few|16|TRBV2
CASSDLLAGSYNEQFF
TGTGCCAGCAGTGACTTGCTAGCGGGATCATACAATGAGCAGTTCTTC
>.|TRBJ2-4|.|15|TRBV11-2
CASTNLGLAKNIQYF
TGTGCCAGCACCAACCTGGGACTAGCCAAAAACATTCAGTACTTC
>TRBD1|TRBJ2-1|.|17|TRBV9
CASSATTQDRVYNEQFF
TGTGCCAGCAGCGCCACGACGCAGGACAGGGTCTACAATGAGCAGTTCTTC
>.|TRBJ2-5|many|15|TRBV12-3/TRBV12-4
CASSFVMGTHETQYF
TGTGCCAGCAGTTTTGTAATGGGGACGCACGAGACCCAGTACTTC
>.|TRBJ1-2|many|14|TRBV2
CASSESRTNYGYTF
TGTGCCAGCAGTGAAAGCAGAACCAACTATGGCTACACCTTC
>TRBD2|TRBJ2-2|few|16|TRBV7-6
CASRRIAGKRGGELFF
TGTGCCAGCAGGCGTATAGCGGGAAAGCGTGGCGGGGAGCTGTTTTTT
>.|TRBJ2-2|few|13|TRBV30
CAWSVVAFGELFF
TGTGCCTGGAGTGTTGTAGCCTTCGGGGAGCTGTTTTTT
>TRBD2|TRBJ2-1|.|16|TRBV28
CASSPSGTRVWDEQSF
TGTGCCAGCAGCCCCAGCGGGACTAGGGTTTGGGATGAGCAGTCCTTC
>.|TRBJ2-2|.|16|TRBV3-1
CASSQIDEVAEGELFF
TGTGCCAGCAGCCAAATAGATGAGGTAGCGGAAGGGGAGCTGTTTTTT
>.|TRBJ2-7|few|13|TRBV7-6
CASSIGATYEQYF
TGTGCCAGCAGCATTGGGGCCACCTACGAGCAGTACTTC
>.|TRBJ1-1|few|15|TRBV7-9
CASSEANWRGTEAFF
TGTGCCAGCAGCGAGGCGAATTGGCGCGGCACTGAAGCTTTCTTT
>.|TRBJ2-7|.|14|TRBV6-4
CASSATGPLHEQYF
TGTGCCAGCAGCGCAACGGGACCACTCCACGAGCAGTACTTC
>.|TRBJ2-3|.|13|TRBV13
CASSLLYGDTQYF
TGTGCCAGCAGCTTACTGTACGGAGATACGCAGTATTTT
>.|TRBJ2-6|.|17|TRBV7-9
CARSQTTGNSGANVLTF
TGTGCCCGCAGCCAAACTACAGGAAACTCTGGGGCCAACGTCCTGACTTTC
>.|TRBJ1-5|many|15|TRBV19
CASSPHNGGNQPQHF
TGTGCCAGTAGTCCCCACAATGGGGGGAATCAGCCCCAGCATTTT
>TRBD2|TRBJ2-3|many|17|TRBV5-1
CASSLEGLPSRRDTQYF
TGCGCCAGCAGCTTGGAGGGACTACCATCCCGACGGGATACGCAGTATTTT
>.|TRBJ2-7|.|13|TRBV20-1
CSAPTGLPKEQYF
TGCAGTGCTCCAACGGGACTCCCTAAAGAGCAGTACTTC